The sample holds one count of the clone carrying this T cell receptor beta chain. Its target is not known. The record originates from a study of OX40 agonist ivuxolimab in advanced cancers. Study-wide points: The study did not work out the antigen specificity of the expanded peripheral T cells. Several nonresponders also turned out to have low normalized T-cell clonal expansion.

Patients had blood sampled at baseline and again on cycle 4 day 1 and cycle 7 day 1. TCRdb's table, derived via immunoSEQ multiplex PCR, lists solely in-frame clones and lacks some. The sample has fewer than 95,000 clones, 90% seen once. The germline CDR1 and CDR2 sequences are SQVTM and ANQGSEA. CDR3 size: 13 residues. The genes are TRBV29-1 and TRBJ2-7; 8 bases align to TRBD2. This clonotype was sampled from an adult with an advanced solid tumor such as melanoma, head and neck, liver or kidney cancer. The specimen comprised CD4+ or CD8+ T cells sorted from blood, sampled in a trial of the OX40 agonist ivuxolimab. CDR3 amino acids: CSVTSGITYEQYF. The CDR3 region has the DNA TGCAGTGTAACTAGCGGAATTACCTACGAGCAGTACTTC.